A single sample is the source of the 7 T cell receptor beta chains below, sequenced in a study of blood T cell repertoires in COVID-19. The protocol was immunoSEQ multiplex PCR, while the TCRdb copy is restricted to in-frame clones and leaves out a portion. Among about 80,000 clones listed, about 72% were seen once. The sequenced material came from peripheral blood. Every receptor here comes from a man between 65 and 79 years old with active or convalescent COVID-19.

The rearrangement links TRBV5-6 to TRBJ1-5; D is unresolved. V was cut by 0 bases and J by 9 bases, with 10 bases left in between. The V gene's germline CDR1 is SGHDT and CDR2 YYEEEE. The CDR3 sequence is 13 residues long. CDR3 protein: CASSLAAGWPQHF. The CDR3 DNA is TGTGCCAGCAGCTTGGCGGCAGGTTGGCCCCAGCATTTT.

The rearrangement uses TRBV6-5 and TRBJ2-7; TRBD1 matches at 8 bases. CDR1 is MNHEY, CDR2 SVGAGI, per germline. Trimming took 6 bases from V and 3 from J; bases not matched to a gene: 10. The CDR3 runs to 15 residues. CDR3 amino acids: CASRRGQGGFYEQYF. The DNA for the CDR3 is TGTGCCAGCAGACGCGGACAGGGTGGATTCTACGAGCAGTACTTC.

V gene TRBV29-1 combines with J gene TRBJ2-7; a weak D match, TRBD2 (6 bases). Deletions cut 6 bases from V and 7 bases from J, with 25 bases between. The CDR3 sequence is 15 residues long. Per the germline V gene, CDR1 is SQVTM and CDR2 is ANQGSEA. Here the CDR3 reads CSVALSTGRGSEQYF. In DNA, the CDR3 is TGCAGCGTGGCACTCTCGACGGGACGGGGGTCAGAGCAGTACTTC.

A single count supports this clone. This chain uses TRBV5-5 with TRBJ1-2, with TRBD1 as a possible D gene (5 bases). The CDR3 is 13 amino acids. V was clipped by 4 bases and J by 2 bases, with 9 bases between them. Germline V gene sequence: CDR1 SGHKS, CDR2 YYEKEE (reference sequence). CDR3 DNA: TGTGCCAGCAGCGGGGCTGGGAACTATGGCTACACCTTC. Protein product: CASSGAGNYGYTF.

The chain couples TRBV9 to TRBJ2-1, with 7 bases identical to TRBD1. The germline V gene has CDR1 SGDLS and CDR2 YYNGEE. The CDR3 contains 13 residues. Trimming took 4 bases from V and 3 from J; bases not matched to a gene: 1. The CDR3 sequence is CASSRDSYNEQFF. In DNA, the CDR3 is TGTGCCAGCAGCCGGGACAGCTACAATGAGCAGTTCTTC.

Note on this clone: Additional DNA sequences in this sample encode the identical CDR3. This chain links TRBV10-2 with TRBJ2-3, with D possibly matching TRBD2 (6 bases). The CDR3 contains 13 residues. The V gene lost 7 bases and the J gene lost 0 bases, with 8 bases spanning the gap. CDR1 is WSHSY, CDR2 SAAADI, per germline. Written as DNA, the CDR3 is TGCGCCAGCACCGGGACTAGCACAGATACGCAGTATTTT. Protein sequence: CASTGTSTDTQYF.

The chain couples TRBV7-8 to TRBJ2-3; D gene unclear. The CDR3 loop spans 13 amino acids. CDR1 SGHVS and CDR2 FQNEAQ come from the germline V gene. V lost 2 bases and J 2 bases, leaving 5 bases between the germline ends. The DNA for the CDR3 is TGTGCCAGCAGCTTATTAAACACAGATACGCAGTATTTT. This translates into CASSLLNTDTQYF.